The clone carrying this T cell receptor (beta chain) has just one count. Its target is not known. The record originates from a study of cytomegalovirus exposure and HLA in healthy donors. Notes on the study in general: Approximately 160 TCR beta chains were listed as cytomegalovirus-associated. Three chains tied to CMV proved CMV antigen-specific in vitro. Many donors carried some public TCRs, although rarity characterized most TCR sequences.

The method was immunoSEQ multiplex PCR; TCRdb's version includes in-frame clones alone and lacks a portion of them. Of a few hundred thousand clones listed, around 88% are singletons. The clonotype originates from a woman aged 18-35 years in good health and CMV-seronegative. What was sequenced was PBMCs.

The CDR3, as DNA: TGTGCCAGCAGCTCCCGGGACAGGTTCTACGAGCAGTACTTC. It is translated as CASSSRDRFYEQYF. The chain links TRBV7-9 to TRBJ2-7; 8 nucleotides line up with TRBD1. The CDR3 runs to 14 residues. Per germline, CDR1 SEHNR and CDR2 FQNEAQ (reference sequence). V gave up 4 bases and J gave up 3 bases; unmatched junction bases: 5.